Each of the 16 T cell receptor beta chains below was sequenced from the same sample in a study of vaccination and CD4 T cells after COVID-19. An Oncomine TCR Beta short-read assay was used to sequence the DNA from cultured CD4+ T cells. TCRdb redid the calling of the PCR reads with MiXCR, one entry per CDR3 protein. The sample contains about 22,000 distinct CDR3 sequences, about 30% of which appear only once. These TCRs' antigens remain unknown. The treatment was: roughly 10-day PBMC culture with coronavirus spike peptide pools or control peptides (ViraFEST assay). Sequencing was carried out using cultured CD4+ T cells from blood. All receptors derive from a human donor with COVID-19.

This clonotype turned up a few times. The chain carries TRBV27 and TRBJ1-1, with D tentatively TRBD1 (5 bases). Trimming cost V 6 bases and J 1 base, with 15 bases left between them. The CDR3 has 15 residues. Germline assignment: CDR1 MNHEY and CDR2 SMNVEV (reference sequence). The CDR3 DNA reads TGTGCCAGCAGCCTTAAGGGGAGGCCGAACACTGAAGCTTTCTTT. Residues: CASSLKGRPNTEAFF.

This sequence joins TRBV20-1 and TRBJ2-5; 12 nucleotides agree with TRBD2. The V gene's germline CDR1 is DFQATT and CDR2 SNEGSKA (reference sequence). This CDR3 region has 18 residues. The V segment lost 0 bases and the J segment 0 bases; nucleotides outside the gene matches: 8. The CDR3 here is CSARDGLLAGGNQETQYF. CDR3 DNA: TGCAGTGCTAGAGATGGACTTCTAGCGGGGGGGAACCAAGAGACCCAGTACTTC.

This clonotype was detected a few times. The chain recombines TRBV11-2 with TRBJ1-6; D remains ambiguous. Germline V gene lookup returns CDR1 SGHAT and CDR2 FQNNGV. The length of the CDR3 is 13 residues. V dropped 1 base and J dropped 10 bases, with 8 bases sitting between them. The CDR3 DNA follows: TGTGCCAGCAGCTTAGTTGACGGCTCACCCCTCCACTTT. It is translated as CASSLVDGSPLHF.

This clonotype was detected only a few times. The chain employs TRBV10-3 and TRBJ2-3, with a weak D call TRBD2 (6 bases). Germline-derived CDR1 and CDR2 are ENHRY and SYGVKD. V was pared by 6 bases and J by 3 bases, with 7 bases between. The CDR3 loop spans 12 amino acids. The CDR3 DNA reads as TGTGCCATCAGCGGGAGAACAGATACGCAGTATTTT. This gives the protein CAISGRTDTQYF.

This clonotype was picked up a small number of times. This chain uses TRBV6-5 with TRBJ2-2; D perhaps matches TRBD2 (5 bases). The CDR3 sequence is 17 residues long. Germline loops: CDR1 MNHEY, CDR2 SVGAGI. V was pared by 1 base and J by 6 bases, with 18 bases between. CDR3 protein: CASSYFPTRTQAGELFF. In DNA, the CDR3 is TGTGCCAGCAGTTACTTCCCTACCCGGACTCAAGCCGGGGAGCTGTTTTTT.

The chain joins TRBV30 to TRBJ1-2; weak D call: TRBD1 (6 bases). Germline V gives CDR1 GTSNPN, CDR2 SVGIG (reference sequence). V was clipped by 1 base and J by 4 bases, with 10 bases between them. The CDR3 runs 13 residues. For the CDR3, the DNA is TGTGCCTGGAGTGCCGGACAGAGCTATGGCTACACCTTC. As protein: CAWSAGQSYGYTF.

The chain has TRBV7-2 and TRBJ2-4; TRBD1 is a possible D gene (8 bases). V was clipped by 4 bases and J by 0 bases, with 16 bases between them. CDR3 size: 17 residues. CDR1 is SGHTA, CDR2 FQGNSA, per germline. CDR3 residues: CASSSGGTGPAKNIQYF. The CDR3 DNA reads TGTGCCAGCAGCTCCGGGGGGACAGGCCCAGCCAAAAACATTCAGTACTTC.

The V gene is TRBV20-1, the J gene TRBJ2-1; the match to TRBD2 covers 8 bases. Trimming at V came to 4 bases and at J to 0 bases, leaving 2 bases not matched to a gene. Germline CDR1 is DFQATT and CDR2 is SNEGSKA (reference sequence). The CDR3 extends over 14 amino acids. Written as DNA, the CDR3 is TGCAGTGCTAAGCGGGGGAGCTCCTACAATGAGCAGTTCTTC. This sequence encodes CSAKRGSSYNEQFF.

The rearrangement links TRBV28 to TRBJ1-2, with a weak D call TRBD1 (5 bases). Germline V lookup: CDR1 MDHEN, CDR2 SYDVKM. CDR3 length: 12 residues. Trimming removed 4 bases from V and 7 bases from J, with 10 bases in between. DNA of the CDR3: TGTGCCAGCAGTTGGGGGAGAGGTGGCTACACCTTC. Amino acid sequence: CASSWGRGGYTF.

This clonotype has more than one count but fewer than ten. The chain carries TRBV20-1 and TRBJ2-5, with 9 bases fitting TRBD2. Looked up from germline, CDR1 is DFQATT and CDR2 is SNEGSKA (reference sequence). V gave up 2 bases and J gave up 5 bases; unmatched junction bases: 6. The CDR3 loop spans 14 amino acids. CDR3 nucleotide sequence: TGCAGTGCTAGAAAAGTCCTAGCGGGGGAGACCCAGTACTTC. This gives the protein CSARKVLAGETQYF.

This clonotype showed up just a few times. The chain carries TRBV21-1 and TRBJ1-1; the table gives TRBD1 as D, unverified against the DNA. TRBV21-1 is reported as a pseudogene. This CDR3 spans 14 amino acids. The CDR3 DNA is TGTGCCAGCAGCAAAGCAGGGGGCCCCCCTGAAGCTTTCTTT. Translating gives CASSKAGGPPEAFF.

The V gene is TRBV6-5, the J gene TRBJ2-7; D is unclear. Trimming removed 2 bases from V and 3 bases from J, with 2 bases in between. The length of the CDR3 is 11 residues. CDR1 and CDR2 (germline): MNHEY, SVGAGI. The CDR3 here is CASSYDYEQYF. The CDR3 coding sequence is TGTGCCAGCAGTTACGACTACGAGCAGTACTTC.

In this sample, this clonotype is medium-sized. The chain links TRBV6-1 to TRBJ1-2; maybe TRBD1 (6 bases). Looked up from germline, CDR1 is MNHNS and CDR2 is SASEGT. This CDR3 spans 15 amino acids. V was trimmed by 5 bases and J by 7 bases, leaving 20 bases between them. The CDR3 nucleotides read TGTGCCAGCAGTCCGAGACAGGTGGCGGGGATTGGCTACACCTTC. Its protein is CASSPRQVAGIGYTF.

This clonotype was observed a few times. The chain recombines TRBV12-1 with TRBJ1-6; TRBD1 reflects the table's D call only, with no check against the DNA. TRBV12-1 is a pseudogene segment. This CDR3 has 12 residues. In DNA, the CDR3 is TGTGCCAGCCGACAGACTAATTCACCCCTCCACTTT. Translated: CASRQTNSPLHF.

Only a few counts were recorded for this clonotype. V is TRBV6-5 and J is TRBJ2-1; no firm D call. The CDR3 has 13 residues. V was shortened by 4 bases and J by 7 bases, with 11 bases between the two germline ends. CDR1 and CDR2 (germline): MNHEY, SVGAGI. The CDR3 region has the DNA TGTGCCAGCAGTTTCCCCACTCGAAATGAGCAGTTCTTC. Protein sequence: CASSFPTRNEQFF.

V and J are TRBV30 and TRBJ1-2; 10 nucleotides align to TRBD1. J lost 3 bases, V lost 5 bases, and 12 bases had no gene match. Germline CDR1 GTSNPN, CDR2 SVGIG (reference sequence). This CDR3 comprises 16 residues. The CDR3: CAWGIVTGGWDYGYTF. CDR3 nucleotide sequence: TGTGCCTGGGGGATTGTGACAGGGGGCTGGGACTATGGCTACACCTTC.